This T cell receptor (beta chain) stems from a study of CD8+ T cells in alopecia areata. Sequencing relied on a cDNA template that was reverse transcribed from extracted RNA. TCRdb's table, derived via immunoSEQ multiplex PCR, lists solely in-frame clones and lacks some. This sample has some 170,000 clones, with approximately 52% found just once. Germline CDR1 is SEHNR and CDR2 is FQNEAQ (reference sequence). Trimming at V came to 5 bases and at J to 4 bases, leaving 7 bases not matched to a gene. The CDR3 totals 15 residues. Treatment given: oral pan-JAK inhibitor, 5-10 mg twice daily. In this sample, this clone turned up a few times.

The origin of this receptor is a human donor with alopecia areata. The chain employs TRBV7-9 and TRBJ2-4, with 8 positions matching TRBD1. The source was CD4+ T cells sorted from blood, collected around week 55, from a patient treated with tofacitinib. CDR3 bases: TGTGCCAGCAGCCCACGTGGGACAGGAAAAAACATTCAGTACTTC. It specifies CASSPRGTGKNIQYF.